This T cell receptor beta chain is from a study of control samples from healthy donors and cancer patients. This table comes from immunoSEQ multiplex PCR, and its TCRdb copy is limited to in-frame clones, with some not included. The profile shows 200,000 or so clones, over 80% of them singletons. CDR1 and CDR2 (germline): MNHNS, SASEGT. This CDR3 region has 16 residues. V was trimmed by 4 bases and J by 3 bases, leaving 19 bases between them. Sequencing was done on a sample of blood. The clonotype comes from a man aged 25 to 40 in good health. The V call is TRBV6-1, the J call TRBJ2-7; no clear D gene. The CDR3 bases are TGTGCCAGCAGTGGGGGATTTAGTGGGAACTACTACGAGCAGTACTTC. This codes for CASSGGFSGNYYEQYF.